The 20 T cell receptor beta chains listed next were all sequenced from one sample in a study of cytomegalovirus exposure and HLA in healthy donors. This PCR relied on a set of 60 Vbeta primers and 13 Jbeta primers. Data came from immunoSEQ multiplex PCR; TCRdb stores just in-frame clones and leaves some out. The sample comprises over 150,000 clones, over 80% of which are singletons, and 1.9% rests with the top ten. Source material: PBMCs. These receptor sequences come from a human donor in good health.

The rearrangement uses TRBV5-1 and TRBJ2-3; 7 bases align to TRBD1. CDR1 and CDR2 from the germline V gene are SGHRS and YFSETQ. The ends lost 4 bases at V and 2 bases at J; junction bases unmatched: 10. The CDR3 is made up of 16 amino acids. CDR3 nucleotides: TGCGCCAGCAGCCTAGGACAGGTAGGGGCCACAGATACGCAGTATTTT. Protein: CASSLGQVGATDTQYF. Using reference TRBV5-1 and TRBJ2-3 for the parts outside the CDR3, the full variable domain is KAGVTQTPRYLIKTRGQQVTLSCSPISGHRSVSWYQQTPGQGLQFLFEYFSETQRNKGNFPGRFSGRQFSNSRSEMNVSTLELGDSALYLCASSLGQVGATDTQYFGPGTRLTVL.

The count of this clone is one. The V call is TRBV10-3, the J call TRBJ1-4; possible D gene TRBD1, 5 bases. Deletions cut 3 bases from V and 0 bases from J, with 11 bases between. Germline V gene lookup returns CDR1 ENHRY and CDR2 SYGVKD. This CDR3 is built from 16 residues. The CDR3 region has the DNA TGTGCCATCAGTGACGGGGGAGCGGCAACTAATGAAAAACTGTTTTTT. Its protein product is CAISDGGAATNEKLFF.

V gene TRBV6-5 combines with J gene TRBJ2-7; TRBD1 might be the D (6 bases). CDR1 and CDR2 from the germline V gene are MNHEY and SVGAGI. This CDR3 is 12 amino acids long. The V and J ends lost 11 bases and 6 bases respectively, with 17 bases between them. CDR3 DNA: TGTGCCTCAAGCAGGGACAACTGCGAGCAGTACTTC. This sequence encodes CASSRDNCEQYF.

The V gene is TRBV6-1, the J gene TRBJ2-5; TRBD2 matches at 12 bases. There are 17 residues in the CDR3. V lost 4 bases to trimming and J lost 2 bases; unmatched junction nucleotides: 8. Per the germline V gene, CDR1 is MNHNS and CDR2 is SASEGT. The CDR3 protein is CASSAILAGGEQETQYF. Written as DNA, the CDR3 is TGTGCCAGCAGTGCCATCCTAGCGGGGGGGGAACAAGAGACCCAGTACTTC.

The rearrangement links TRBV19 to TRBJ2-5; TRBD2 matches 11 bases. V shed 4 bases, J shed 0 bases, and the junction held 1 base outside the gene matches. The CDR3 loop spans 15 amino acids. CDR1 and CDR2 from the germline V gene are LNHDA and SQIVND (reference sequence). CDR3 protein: CASSTTSGDQETQYF. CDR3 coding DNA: TGTGCCAGTAGTACGACTAGCGGGGACCAAGAGACCCAGTACTTC.

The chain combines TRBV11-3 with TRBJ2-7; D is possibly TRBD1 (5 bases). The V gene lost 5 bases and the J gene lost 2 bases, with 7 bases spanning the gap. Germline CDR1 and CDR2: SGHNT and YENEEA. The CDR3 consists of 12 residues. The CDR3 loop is CASSRTPYEQYF. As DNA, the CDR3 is TGTGCCAGCAGCCGGACACCCTACGAGCAGTACTTC.

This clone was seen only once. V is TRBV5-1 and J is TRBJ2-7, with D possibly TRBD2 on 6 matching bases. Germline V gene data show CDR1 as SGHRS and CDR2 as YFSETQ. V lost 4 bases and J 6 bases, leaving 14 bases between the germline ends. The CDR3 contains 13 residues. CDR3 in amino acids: CASSAGTSREQYF. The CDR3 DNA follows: TGCGCCAGCAGCGCCGGGACTTCCCGCGAGCAGTACTTC.

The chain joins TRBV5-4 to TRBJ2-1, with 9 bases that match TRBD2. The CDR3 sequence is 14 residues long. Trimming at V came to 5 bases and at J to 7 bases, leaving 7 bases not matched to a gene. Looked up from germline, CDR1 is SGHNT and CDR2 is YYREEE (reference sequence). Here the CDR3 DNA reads TGTGCCAGCAGTCCTAGCGGGGATTCTAATGAGCAGTTCTTC. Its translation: CASSPSGDSNEQFF.

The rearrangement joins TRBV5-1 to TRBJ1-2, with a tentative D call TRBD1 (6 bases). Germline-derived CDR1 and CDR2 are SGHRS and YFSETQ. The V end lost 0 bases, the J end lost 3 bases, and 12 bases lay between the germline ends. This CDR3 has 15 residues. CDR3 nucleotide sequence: TGCGCCAGCAGCTTGGAAGGGGGTTTCGACTATGGCTACACCTTC. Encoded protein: CASSLEGGFDYGYTF.

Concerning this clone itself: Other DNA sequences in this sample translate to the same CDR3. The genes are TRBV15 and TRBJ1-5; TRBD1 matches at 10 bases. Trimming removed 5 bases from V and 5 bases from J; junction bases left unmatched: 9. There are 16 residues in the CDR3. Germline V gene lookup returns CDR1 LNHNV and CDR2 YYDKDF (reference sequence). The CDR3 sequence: CATSRGDRGFDQPQHF. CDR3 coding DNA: TGTGCCACCAGCCGAGGGGACAGGGGTTTTGATCAGCCCCAGCATTTT.

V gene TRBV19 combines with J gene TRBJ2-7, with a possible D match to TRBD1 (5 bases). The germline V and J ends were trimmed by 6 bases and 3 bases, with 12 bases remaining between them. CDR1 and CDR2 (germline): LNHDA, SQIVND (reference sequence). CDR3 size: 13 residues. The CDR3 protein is CASSPRQHYEQYF. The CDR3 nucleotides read TGTGCCAGTAGCCCTCGACAGCACTACGAGCAGTACTTC.

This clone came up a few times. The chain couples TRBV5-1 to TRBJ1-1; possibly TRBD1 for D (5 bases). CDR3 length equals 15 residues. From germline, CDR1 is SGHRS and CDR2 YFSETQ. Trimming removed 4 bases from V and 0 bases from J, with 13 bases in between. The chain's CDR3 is CASSGGLLMNTEAFF. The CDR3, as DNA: TGCGCCAGCAGCGGGGGACTGCTTATGAACACTGAAGCTTTCTTT.

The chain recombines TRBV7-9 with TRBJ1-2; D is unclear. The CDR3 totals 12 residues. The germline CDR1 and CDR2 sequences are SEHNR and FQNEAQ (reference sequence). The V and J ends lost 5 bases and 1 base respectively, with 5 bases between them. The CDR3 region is CASSAVNYGYTF. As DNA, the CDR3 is TGTGCCAGCAGCGCAGTTAACTATGGCTACACCTTC.

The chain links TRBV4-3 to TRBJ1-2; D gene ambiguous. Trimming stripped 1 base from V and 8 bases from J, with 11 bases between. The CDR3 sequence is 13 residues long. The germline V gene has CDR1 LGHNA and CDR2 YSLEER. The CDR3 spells CASSQVSGNGYTF. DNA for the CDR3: TGCGCCAGCAGCCAAGTCTCGGGAAACGGCTACACCTTC.

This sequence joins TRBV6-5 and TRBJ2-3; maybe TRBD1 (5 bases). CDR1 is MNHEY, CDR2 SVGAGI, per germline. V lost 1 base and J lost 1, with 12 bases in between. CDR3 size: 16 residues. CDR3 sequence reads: CASSYYAGFGTDTQYF. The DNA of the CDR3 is TGTGCCAGCAGTTACTATGCAGGGTTCGGCACAGATACGCAGTATTTT.

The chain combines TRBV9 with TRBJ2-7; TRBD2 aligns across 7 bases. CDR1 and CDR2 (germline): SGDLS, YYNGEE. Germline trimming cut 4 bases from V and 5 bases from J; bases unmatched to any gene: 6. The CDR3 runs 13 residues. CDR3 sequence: CASSLRRGDEQYF. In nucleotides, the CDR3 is TGTGCCAGCAGCCTCCGACGGGGGGACGAGCAGTACTTC.

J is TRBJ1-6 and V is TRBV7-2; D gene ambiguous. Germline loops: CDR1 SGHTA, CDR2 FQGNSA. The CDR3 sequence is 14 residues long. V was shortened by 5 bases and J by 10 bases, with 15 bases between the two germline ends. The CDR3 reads CASSNGEIWSPLHF. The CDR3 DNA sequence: TGTGCCAGCAGCAATGGGGAGATTTGGTCACCCCTCCACTTT.

The CDR3 here is CASEERGGRNTQYF. CDR3 bases: TGTGCCAGCGAGGAGCGGGGGGGCCGTAATACGCAGTATTTT. This sequence joins TRBV6-1 and TRBJ2-3, with 10 bases that match TRBD2. J gave up 7 bases and V 8 bases, and 9 bases lay outside the gene matches. The CDR3 contains 14 residues. CDR1 and CDR2 from the germline V gene are MNHNS and SASEGT.

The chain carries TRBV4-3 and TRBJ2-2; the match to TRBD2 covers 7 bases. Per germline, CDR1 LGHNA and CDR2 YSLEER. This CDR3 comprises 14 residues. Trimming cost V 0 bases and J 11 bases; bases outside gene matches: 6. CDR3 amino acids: CASSQEGGNSELFF. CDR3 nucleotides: TGCGCCAGCAGCCAAGAGGGAGGGAATAGTGAGCTGTTTTTT.

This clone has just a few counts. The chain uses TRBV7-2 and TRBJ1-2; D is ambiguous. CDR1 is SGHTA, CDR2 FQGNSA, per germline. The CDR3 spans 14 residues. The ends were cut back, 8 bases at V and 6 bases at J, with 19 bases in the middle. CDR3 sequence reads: CASSPDVSWHGYTF. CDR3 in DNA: TGTGCCAGCTCGCCTGATGTTTCCTGGCATGGCTACACCTTC.